These 30 T cell receptor beta chains were all obtained from the same sample, sequenced in a study of EBV T-cell therapy then PD-1 blockade in nasopharyngeal carcinoma. Libraries were prepared by immunoSEQ multiplex PCR; TCRdb keeps only in-frame clonotypes and omits some of them. Of over 15,000 clones in the sample, roughly 83% are singletons; the top ten hold roughly 30%. This sample's treatment: AdE1-LMPpoly-expanded autologous EBV-specific T-cell therapy followed by anti-PD-1 nivolumab. These TCRs are of unknown antigen specificity. The input for sequencing was CD8+ T cells from blood, taken at roughly day 35 from a patient whose treatment included autologous EBV-specific T cells and nivolumab. The receptor source for this set is a middle-aged man with nasopharyngeal carcinoma.

The V gene is TRBV10-3, the J gene TRBJ2-2, with D unclear. This CDR3 is 14 amino acids long. V lost 5 bases and J lost 2, with 9 bases in between. Germline V CDR1 and CDR2: ENHRY, SYGVKD. Written as DNA, the CDR3 is TGTGCCATCAGTTCCCAGAGAAACACCGGGGAGCTGTTTTTT. Its protein is CAISSQRNTGELFF.

A note on this clone: One end of the junction does not line up with germline, which may come from a read error. Other DNA sequences in this sample translate to the same CDR3. The CDR3 coding sequence is TGTGCCAGCAGTATGGGCAGGGGACCCTATGAGCAGTACTTC. Encoded protein: CASSMGRGPYEQYF. The gene calls are TRBV27 and TRBJ2-7; D is perhaps TRBD1 (6 bases). The germline V gene encodes CDR1 MNHEY and CDR2 SMNVEV (reference sequence). The CDR3 runs to 14 residues.

The V call is TRBV5-1, the J call TRBJ2-7, with a tentative D call TRBD1 (6 bases). The CDR3 has 16 amino acids. Trimming took off 5 bases at V and 0 bases at J, with 18 bases between the two ends. Germline-derived CDR1 and CDR2 are SGHRS and YFSETQ. The CDR3 loop is CASRASWTASSYEQYF. CDR3 in DNA: TGCGCCAGCAGAGCGTCGTGGACAGCGAGCTCCTACGAGCAGTACTTC. Full variable domain (remainder filled in from reference TRBV5-1 and TRBJ2-7): KAGVTQTPRYLIKTRGQQVTLSCSPISGHRSVSWYQQTPGQGLQFLFEYFSETQRNKGNFPGRFSGRQFSNSRSEMNVSTLELGDSALYLCASRASWTASSYEQYFGPGTRLTVT.

This chain joins TRBV7-2 and TRBJ2-2; D may be TRBD1 (5 bases). Germline CDR1 and CDR2: SGHTA and FQGNSA. This CDR3 spans 18 amino acids. Trimming removed 2 bases at V and 5 bases at J, with 21 bases between. This CDR3 reads CASSLSPAGPRITGELFF. The DNA of the CDR3 is TGTGCCAGCAGCTTATCCCCCGCAGGGCCGAGAATAACCGGGGAGCTGTTTTTT.

V gene TRBV19 combines with J gene TRBJ2-1; no reliable D call. Germline V lookup: CDR1 LNHDA, CDR2 SQIVND (reference sequence). V lost 1 base, J lost 0 bases, and 7 bases lay in between. The CDR3 has 15 residues. This CDR3 reads CASSIGASSYNEQFF. The CDR3, as DNA: TGTGCCAGTAGTATAGGGGCCAGCTCCTACAATGAGCAGTTCTTC.

This rearrangement joins TRBV9 to TRBJ2-7; TRBD2 matches 7 bases. The J segment lost 2 bases and the V segment lost 3 bases, leaving 8 bases of the junction unmatched. Germline V gene sequence: CDR1 SGDLS, CDR2 YYNGEE. This CDR3 has 15 residues. The CDR3 here is CASSAGEGWPYEQYF. As DNA, the CDR3 is TGTGCCAGCAGCGCTGGGGAGGGGTGGCCCTACGAGCAGTACTTC.

V and J are TRBV12-2 and TRBJ1-3. TRBV12-2 is a pseudogene. This CDR3 comprises 16 residues. The CDR3 protein is CASRSCRLGSGNTIYF. The CDR3 region has the DNA TGTGCAAGTCGCTCGTGTCGCTTAGGGTCTGGAAACACCATATATTTT.

J is TRBJ1-2 and V is TRBV4-3; D unresolved. CDR3 length: 17 amino acids. V was clipped by 1 base and J by 4 bases, with 19 bases between them. Per germline, CDR1 LGHNA and CDR2 YSLEER. The CDR3 region is CASSQGQAITHAYGYTF. Here the CDR3 DNA reads TGCGCCAGCAGCCAAGGGCAGGCAATCACGCACGCCTATGGCTACACCTTC.

The chain is built from TRBV15 and TRBJ2-3; the D gene is possibly TRBD2 (5 bases). V was clipped by 0 bases and J by 0 bases, with 13 bases between them. The CDR3 has 17 residues. Germline V lookup: CDR1 LNHNV, CDR2 YYDKDF (reference sequence). CDR3 sequence: CATSRERGLPSTDTQYF. The CDR3 DNA is TGTGCCACCAGCAGAGAAAGAGGGCTACCGAGCACAGATACGCAGTATTTT.

This chain uses TRBV28 with TRBJ1-3; 7 nucleotides align to TRBD1. The CDR3 totals 16 residues. Trimming cost V 7 bases and J 5 bases; bases outside gene matches: 14. Looked up from germline, CDR1 is MDHEN and CDR2 is SYDVKM. For the CDR3, the DNA is TGTGCCAGCACCACCCCCTTGGGACAGACCCGAAACACCATATATTTT. This encodes CASTTPLGQTRNTIYF.

With respect to this clone: The sample holds other DNA sequences that translate to the same CDR3. The rearrangement links TRBV25-1 to TRBJ1-1; D ambiguous. Germline assignment: CDR1 MGHDK and CDR2 SYGVNS. The V gene lost 5 bases and the J gene lost 3 bases, with 10 bases spanning the gap. The CDR3 length is 13 residues. CDR3 nucleotides: TGTGCCAGCAGTCGGGGAGGGTACACTGAAGCTTTCTTT. Amino acids: CASSRGGYTEAFF.

This clone was detected only a few times. V usage is TRBV2 and J usage is TRBJ1-2, with 7 bases matching TRBD1. The CDR3 spans 19 residues. The germline V gene has CDR1 SNHLY and CDR2 FYNNEI. Trimming removed 5 bases from V and 3 bases from J; junction bases left unmatched: 21. The CDR3 bases are TGTGCCAGCAGTCCCGGGACAGTACTTTGGGACTTCAGTGACTATGGCTACACCTTC. It codes for CASSPGTVLWDFSDYGYTF. Full variable domain (remainder filled in from reference TRBV2 and TRBJ1-2): EPEVTQTPSHQVTQMGQEVILRCVPISNHLYFYWYRQILGQKVEFLVSFYNNEISEKSEIFDDQFSVERPDGSNFTLKIRSTKLEDSAMYFCASSPGTVLWDFSDYGYTFGSGTRLTVV.

The chain uses TRBV27 and TRBJ2-1; weak D call: TRBD1 (7 bases). Germline V gene sequence: CDR1 MNHEY, CDR2 SMNVEV (reference sequence). The CDR3 runs to 13 residues. Trimming cost V 5 bases and J 10 bases, with 15 bases left between them. CDR3 nucleotide sequence: TGTGCCAGCAGTATAGACAGGGCGGGGGAGCAGTTCTTC. Translation: CASSIDRAGEQFF.

The chain combines TRBV7-9 with TRBJ2-2; the D is unclear. The CDR3 runs to 12 residues. The V end was cut by 5 bases, the J end by 7 bases, with 8 bases between. Germline CDR1 SEHNR, CDR2 FQNEAQ (reference sequence). The CDR3: CASSPPFGELFF. The DNA of the CDR3 is TGTGCCAGCAGCCCCCCTTTCGGGGAGCTGTTTTTT.

The chain has TRBV9 and TRBJ2-2, with D possibly matching TRBD1 (6 bases). V lost 0 bases and J 5 bases, leaving 11 bases between the germline ends. The CDR3 covers 15 residues. Looked up from germline, CDR1 is SGDLS and CDR2 is YYNGEE. The CDR3 is CASSVETGWTGELFF. The DNA of the CDR3 is TGTGCCAGCAGCGTAGAGACAGGTTGGACCGGGGAGCTGTTTTTT.

This chain connects TRBV2 to TRBJ1-2; no firm D call. CDR1 and CDR2 (germline): SNHLY, FYNNEI. The V gene lost 4 bases and the J gene lost 3 bases, with 24 bases spanning the gap. The CDR3 extends over 18 amino acids. DNA of the CDR3: TGTGCCAGCAGTGGATGGGCGAGCCAACAGAGCACATACTATGGCTACACCTTC. Encoded protein: CASSGWASQQSTYYGYTF.

This clone was detected once. V gene TRBV19 combines with J gene TRBJ2-3, with 10 bases lining up with TRBD1. The CDR3 sequence is 16 residues long. The V gene's germline CDR1 is LNHDA and CDR2 SQIVND (reference sequence). J was trimmed by 5 bases and V by 9 bases; bases with no gene match: 14. CDR3 region: CASQKGGTGEIDTQYF. DNA of the CDR3: TGTGCCAGCCAAAAAGGGGGGACAGGGGAAATAGATACGCAGTATTTT.

This clone was recorded once. The CDR3 protein is CASSSPPSDRGEYEQYF. DNA of the CDR3: TGTGCCAGCAGCTCACCACCCTCGGACAGGGGCGAATACGAGCAGTACTTC. The gene calls are TRBV7-9 and TRBJ2-7, with 9 bases identical to TRBD1. CDR1 and CDR2 (germline): SEHNR, FQNEAQ (reference sequence). The V segment lost 4 bases and the J segment 4 bases; nucleotides outside the gene matches: 14. The CDR3 contains 17 residues.

This chain uses TRBV6-5 with TRBJ2-3, with D perhaps TRBD1 (6 bases). Germline V lookup: CDR1 MNHEY, CDR2 SVGAGI. V was clipped by 3 bases and J by 4 bases, with 17 bases between them. The CDR3 totals 16 residues. The CDR3 DNA sequence: TGTGCCAGCAGTTATACCGGGATAGGGACATCAGATACGCAGTATTTT. Protein: CASSYTGIGTSDTQYF.

The V gene is TRBV11-2, the J gene TRBJ2-2; D might be TRBD2 (6 bases). Germline V gene sequence: CDR1 SGHAT, CDR2 FQNNGV. V gave up 5 bases and J gave up 4 bases, with 20 bases separating them. This CDR3 is built from 17 residues. This CDR3 reads CASSLYPGAGSTGELFF. The CDR3, as DNA: TGTGCCAGCAGCCTATACCCGGGAGCGGGTTCCACCGGGGAGCTGTTTTTT.

The chain has TRBV2 and TRBJ2-3; weak D call: TRBD1 (5 bases). Trimming shortened V by 5 bases and J by 10 bases, and 13 bases separated the two germline ends. Germline loops: CDR1 SNHLY, CDR2 FYNNEI. CDR3 size: 12 residues. The CDR3 DNA follows: TGTGCCAGCAGTTTTGACAGTGTGTCGCAGTATTTT. Protein product: CASSFDSVSQYF.

The rearrangement joins TRBV9 to TRBJ1-4; D is unresolved. Germline V gene data show CDR1 as SGDLS and CDR2 as YYNGEE. The CDR3 extends over 15 amino acids. The V gene lost 1 base and the J gene lost 7 bases, with 14 bases spanning the gap. CDR3: CASSVRTGSGEKLFF. The CDR3 nucleotides are TGTGCCAGCAGCGTACGAACGGGCAGCGGTGAAAAACTGTTTTTT.

V and J are TRBV20-1 and TRBJ1-1; D gene ambiguous. The V gene's germline CDR1 is DFQATT and CDR2 SNEGSKA (reference sequence). Trimming removed 3 bases from V and 1 base from J, with 12 bases in between. This CDR3 has 14 residues. For the CDR3, the DNA is TGCAGTGCTAGTGGAACAGCGAAGAACACTGAAGCTTTCTTT. Translating it yields CSASGTAKNTEAFF.

This clone was counted a single time. The rearrangement links TRBV7-6 to TRBJ2-7; D is perhaps TRBD2 (6 bases). Deletions cut 1 base from V and 3 bases from J, with 13 bases between. Per germline, CDR1 SGHVS and CDR2 FNYEAQ. The CDR3 length is 15 residues. CDR3 sequence reads: CASSLEGREDYEQYF. CDR3 in DNA: TGTGCCAGCAGCTTAGAAGGCAGGGAGGACTACGAGCAGTACTTC. The complete variable domain, with remaining parts taken from reference TRBV7-6 and TRBJ2-7, reads GAGVSQSPRYKVTKRGQDVALRCDPISGHVSLYWYRQALGQGPEFLTYFNYEAQQDKSGLPNDRFSAERPEGSISTLTIQRTEQRDSAMYRCASSLEGREDYEQYFGPGTRLTVT.

A few counts support this clone. The V call is TRBV7-2, the J call TRBJ2-2; 9 bases map to TRBD1. The germline CDR1 and CDR2 sequences are SGHTA and FQGNSA. This CDR3 is 15 amino acids long. The V and J ends lost 6 bases and 6 bases, in that order; junction bases with no gene match: 8. The CDR3 region has the DNA TGTGCCAGCAGTTACAGGGGGCAGAAGGCCGGGGAGCTGTTTTTT. Its translation: CASSYRGQKAGELFF.

The chain is built from TRBV10-3 and TRBJ1-2; no clear D. From germline, CDR1 is ENHRY and CDR2 SYGVKD. The CDR3 consists of 13 residues. The germline V and J ends were trimmed by 7 bases and 8 bases, with 17 bases remaining between them. The CDR3, as DNA: TGTGCCATCACCGATGGTCCCTCGGCAGGCTACACCTTC. It translates to CAITDGPSAGYTF.

The chain links TRBV5-5 to TRBJ2-7, with D perhaps TRBD1 or TRBD2 (5 bases each). The CDR3 is made up of 14 amino acids. Germline V lookup: CDR1 SGHKS, CDR2 YYEKEE (reference sequence). The V gene lost 2 bases and the J gene lost 4 bases, with 13 bases spanning the gap. CDR3 bases: TGTGCCAGCAGCTTCCATCTGGGGGTTTACGAGCAGTACTTC. Residues: CASSFHLGVYEQYF. The complete variable domain, with remaining parts taken from reference TRBV5-5 and TRBJ2-7, reads DAGVTQSPTHLIKTRGQQVTLRCSPISGHKSVSWYQQVLGQGPQFIFQYYEKEERGRGNFPDRFSARQFPNYSSELNVNALLLGDSALYLCASSFHLGVYEQYFGPGTRLTVT.

This clone is judged hyperexpanded. The chain employs TRBV6-5 and TRBJ2-7, with TRBD1 as a possible D gene (6 bases). Trimming took off 5 bases at V and 5 bases at J, with 16 bases between the two ends. This CDR3 contains 14 residues. CDR1 and CDR2 from the germline V gene are MNHEY and SVGAGI. The CDR3 DNA reads TGTGCCAGCAGTCCCGGGACACCACGAGACGAGCAGTACTTC. Its translation: CASSPGTPRDEQYF.

This chain connects TRBV2 to TRBJ1-3, with D uncertain. Trimming left V 4 bases short and J 4 bases short, with 5 bases between. The CDR3 spans 12 residues. Per germline, CDR1 SNHLY and CDR2 FYNNEI. The CDR3 DNA reads as TGTGCCAGCAGTGTAGAAGGAAACACCATATATTTT. Translated: CASSVEGNTIYF.

The rearrangement uses TRBV27 and TRBJ2-4; D could derive from TRBD1 or TRBD2 (5 bases each). V was clipped by 7 bases and J by 6 bases, with 22 bases between them. The CDR3 has 16 residues. CDR1 is MNHEY and CDR2 is SMNVEV in the germline V gene (reference sequence). The CDR3 bases are TGTGCCAGCAAGGAGAGGGGCCTTCAAATACCAAACATTCAGTACTTC. This sequence encodes CASKERGLQIPNIQYF.